The next 32 T cell receptor beta chains were all read from a single sample in a study of breast tumors, draining lymph nodes, adjacent tissues. TCRdb passed the multiplex PCR reads through MiXCR, listing each CDR3 protein once. The sample records approximately 150,000 distinct CDR3 sequences, around 35% being singletons. Samples came from axillary lymph nodes draining the breast cancer. Sequencing was performed on axillary lymph node tissue. These TCRs come from a female donor with breast cancer. Some clones in this sample may be carry-over from other donors' samples.

The CDR3 protein is CASRVQLNTEAFF. The CDR3 region has the DNA TGTGCCAGCAGGGTACAGCTGAACACTGAAGCTTTCTTT. This chain links TRBV14 with TRBJ1-1; D call uncertain. The CDR3 spans 13 residues. V lost 6 bases to trimming and J lost 0 bases, with 8 bases between them. Germline V lookup: CDR1 SGHDN, CDR2 FVKESK.

The V call is TRBV19, the J call TRBJ2-1; possibly TRBD1 for D (6 bases). Germline CDR1 LNHDA, CDR2 SQIVND (reference sequence). Trimming removed 7 bases from V and 9 bases from J, with 22 bases in between. CDR3 length equals 15 residues. CDR3 nucleotide sequence: TGTGCCAGTACCCCTGTGGTCAGGGGAGTCCCTGAGCAGTTCTTC. Protein: CASTPVVRGVPEQFF.

The sample holds many counts of this clonotype. This chain joins TRBV2 and TRBJ2-1; D is perhaps TRBD2 (6 bases). With 2 bases removed from V and 4 bases from J, the gap between germline ends came to 15 bases. Germline CDR1 SNHLY, CDR2 FYNNEI. CDR3 length: 16 residues. The CDR3 spells CASSEFRGTYYNEQFF. The CDR3 DNA reads TGTGCCAGCAGTGAATTCCGGGGGACTTATTACAATGAGCAGTTCTTC.

The genes are TRBV20-1 and TRBJ1-6; 8 bases line up with TRBD1. Germline V CDR1 and CDR2: DFQATT, SNEGSKA (reference sequence). This CDR3 is 14 amino acids long. After removal of 6 bases from V and 13 bases from J, the junction contained 14 bases not matched to a gene. The CDR3 bases are TGCAGTGCCCGACAGGGGCCCAATAATCCCCCCCTCCACTTT. It codes for CSARQGPNNPPLHF.

In this sample, this clonotype turned up many times. This chain links TRBV13 with TRBJ1-2; possibly TRBD1 for D (6 bases). CDR1 and CDR2 (germline): PRHDT, FYEKMQ (reference sequence). The CDR3 is 13 residues long. Trimming left V 4 bases short and J 8 bases short, with 14 bases between. The CDR3 sequence is CASSWYRESGYTF. The CDR3 coding sequence is TGTGCCAGCAGCTGGTACAGGGAGAGCGGCTACACCTTC.

This clonotype appeared many times. In DNA form, the CDR3 reads TGTGCCAGCAGTGAAAATCCACGGGATCCTTCCTACGAGCAGTACTTC. Amino acid sequence: CASSENPRDPSYEQYF. V usage is TRBV25-1 and J usage is TRBJ2-7; the D gene is possibly TRBD2 (5 bases). This CDR3 has 16 residues. V lost 2 bases and J lost 1, with 15 bases in between. Germline V gives CDR1 MGHDK, CDR2 SYGVNS.

V usage is TRBV12-3 or TRBV12-4 and J usage is TRBJ1-6; TRBD1 is a possible D gene (6 bases). V was cut by 5 bases and J by 11 bases, with 28 bases left in between. This CDR3 is built from 18 residues. CDR3 in amino acids: CASSGTPSPSTGLTPLHF. Written as DNA, the CDR3 is TGTGCCAGCAGTGGGACGCCCAGCCCCAGCACAGGGCTTACACCCCTCCACTTT.

This clonotype was picked up many times. The chain employs TRBV20-1 and TRBJ2-7; 8 bases align to TRBD1. Germline CDR1 and CDR2: DFQATT and SNEGSKA (reference sequence). J was trimmed by 6 bases and V by 3 bases; bases with no gene match: 10. The CDR3 is 14 amino acids. The chain's CDR3 is CSARPGQGWVEQYF. The CDR3 DNA is TGCAGTGCTAGGCCCGGACAGGGATGGGTCGAGCAGTACTTC.

Of note for this clonotype: A read error may produce the germline difference seen at one junction end. The chain employs TRBV11-1 and TRBJ1-4; no definite D call. Looked up from germline, CDR1 is SGHAT and CDR2 is FQDESV (reference sequence). This CDR3 spans 11 amino acids. The chain's CDR3 is CASSLEEKLFF. CDR3 DNA sequence: TGCGCCAGCAGCCTAGAGGAAAAACTGTTTTTT.

To note about this clonotype: A much larger clone differs by one base, so this may be a read error. The missing conserved phenylalanine or tryptophan at the end of this CDR3 makes a read error likely. The V and J genes are TRBV7-9 and TRBJ2-4; possible D gene TRBD1, 8 bases. Trimming removed 5 bases at V and 3 bases at J, with 11 bases between. Germline V gene sequence: CDR1 SEHNR, CDR2 FQNEAQ (reference sequence). The CDR3 has 14 amino acids. The CDR3 nucleotides read TGTGCCAGCAGCACAGGGGGGGGCAAAAACATTCAGTACCTC. It encodes CASSTGGGKNIQYL.

This clonotype was seen many times. The rearrangement joins TRBV5-1 to TRBJ2-5; TRBD1 aligns across 12 bases. Per germline, CDR1 SGHRS and CDR2 YFSETQ. The CDR3 extends over 16 amino acids. With V trimmed by 0 bases and J by 5 bases, 5 bases remained unmatched. Here the CDR3 reads CASSLEGTGGDETQYF. The CDR3 DNA reads TGCGCCAGCAGCTTGGAGGGGACAGGGGGCGATGAGACCCAGTACTTC. Filled out from reference TRBV5-1 and TRBJ2-5, the complete variable domain reads KAGVTQTPRYLIKTRGQQVTLSCSPISGHRSVSWYQQTPGQGLQFLFEYFSETQRNKGNFPGRFSGRQFSNSRSEMNVSTLELGDSALYLCASSLEGTGGDETQYFGPGTRLLVL.

This clonotype was counted many times. The chain is built from TRBV19 and TRBJ2-7; 8 positions agree with TRBD1. The V segment lost 3 bases and the J segment 5 bases; nucleotides outside the gene matches: 6. From germline, CDR1 is LNHDA and CDR2 SQIVND (reference sequence). This CDR3 region has 14 residues. CDR3: CASSIRQGIHEQYF. CDR3 in DNA: TGTGCCAGTAGTATCCGACAGGGGATCCACGAGCAGTACTTC. Full variable domain (outside the CDR3, taken from reference TRBV19 and TRBJ2-7): DGGITQSPKYLFRKEGQNVTLSCEQNLNHDAMYWYRQDPGQGLRLIYYSQIVNDFQKGDIAEGYSVSREKKESFPLTVTSAQKNPTAFYLCASSIRQGIHEQYFGPGTRLTVT.

The chain combines TRBV6-1 with TRBJ2-7; TRBD1 agrees at 7 bases. The CDR3 length is 17 residues. Trimming removed 5 bases from V and 2 bases from J; junction bases left unmatched: 15. Germline lookup yields CDR1 MNHNS and CDR2 SASEGT. The DNA of the CDR3 is TGTGCCAGCAGTCCACAGGGGATCTCTGGAAACACCTACGAGCAGTACTTC. It translates to CASSPQGISGNTYEQYF.

V is TRBV27 and J is TRBJ2-1, with 9 bases lining up with TRBD1. The CDR3 loop spans 16 amino acids. J gave up 4 bases and V 5 bases, and 9 bases lay outside the gene matches. Germline assignment: CDR1 MNHEY and CDR2 SMNVEV (reference sequence). This chain's CDR3 is CASSPYRGQGYNEQFF. The CDR3 DNA sequence: TGTGCCAGCAGTCCCTATCGGGGACAGGGTTACAATGAGCAGTTCTTC.

This clonotype was seen ten or more times. This chain joins TRBV2 and TRBJ2-1; maybe TRBD2 (5 bases). V was clipped by 6 bases and J by 9 bases, with 15 bases between them. The CDR3 runs 13 residues. Germline loops: CDR1 SNHLY, CDR2 FYNNEI. The CDR3 DNA is TGTGCCAGCAGGGACGGGGTTTACGGTGAGCAGTTCTTC. Translated, it gives CASRDGVYGEQFF. Filled out from reference TRBV2 and TRBJ2-1, the complete variable domain reads EPEVTQTPSHQVTQMGQEVILRCVPISNHLYFYWYRQILGQKVEFLVSFYNNEISEKSEIFDDQFSVERPDGSNFTLKIRSTKLEDSAMYFCASRDGVYGEQFFGPGTRLTVL.

This clonotype was detected many times. The J gene is TRBJ1-4, the V gene TRBV4-1; tentative D call: TRBD1 (5 bases). Germline assignment: CDR1 MGHRA and CDR2 YSYEKL. This CDR3 has 16 residues. The V end was cut by 0 bases, the J end by 6 bases, with 14 bases between. CDR3 in amino acids: CASSQDLGREYEKLFF. CDR3 nucleotides: TGCGCCAGCAGCCAAGATCTAGGCAGGGAGTATGAAAAACTGTTTTTT.

This clonotype has a handful of counts. The junction departs from the called germline gene at one end, perhaps through a read error. This chain connects TRBV9 to TRBJ2-5; 12 positions match TRBD1. CDR3 size: 17 residues. Germline CDR1 reads SGDLS; CDR2 reads YYNGEE. As DNA, the CDR3 is TGTGCCAGCAGCGTTGGAGCTGGGACAGGGGGCCAAGCGACCCAGTACTTC. It specifies CASSVGAGTGGQATQYF.

This clonotype occurred many times. J is TRBJ2-6 and V is TRBV28; D not certain. CDR3 length: 12 amino acids. Germline V gives CDR1 MDHEN, CDR2 SYDVKM. Trimming shortened V by 4 bases and J by 9 bases, and 7 bases separated the two germline ends. The DNA of the CDR3 is TGTGCCAGCAGTTCAGACCTCAACGTCCTGACTTTC. Its protein is CASSSDLNVLTF.

In this sample, this clonotype turned up many times. The chain couples TRBV27 to TRBJ1-4, with 10 bases fitting TRBD1. Trimming took 5 bases from V and 2 from J; bases not matched to a gene: 8. From germline, CDR1 is MNHEY and CDR2 SMNVEV (reference sequence). The CDR3 consists of 17 residues. The CDR3 DNA follows: TGTGCCAGCAGTCCTCGGGACAGGGGAATCACTAATGAAAAACTGTTTTTT. Translation: CASSPRDRGITNEKLFF.

This clonotype has a count of ten or more. The chain links TRBV3-1 to TRBJ2-7; possibly TRBD2 for D (5 bases). This CDR3 has 13 amino acids. Trimming pared 4 bases from V and 3 bases from J, leaving 10 bases between. Per the germline V gene, CDR1 is LGHDT and CDR2 is YNNKEL (reference sequence). The CDR3 loop is CASSPGSFYEQYF. The CDR3 DNA follows: TGTGCCAGCAGCCCGGGATCCTTCTACGAGCAGTACTTC.

This clonotype was detected many times. The V and J genes are TRBV6-5 and TRBJ2-5; 8 positions agree with TRBD1. The CDR3 consists of 15 residues. With V trimmed by 0 bases and J by 7 bases, 7 bases remained unmatched. Germline CDR1 reads MNHEY; CDR2 reads SVGAGI. CDR3 DNA sequence: TGTGCCAGCAGTTACTCGGACAGGGTGGTGGGGACCCAGTACTTC. Encoded protein: CASSYSDRVVGTQYF.

This clonotype was seen ten or more times. The chain uses TRBV6-5 and TRBJ1-2; no clear D gene. V was pared by 6 bases and J by 2 bases, with 10 bases between. This CDR3 has 13 amino acids. From germline, CDR1 is MNHEY and CDR2 SVGAGI. The CDR3 region is CASSQDGNYGYTF. The CDR3 DNA reads as TGTGCCAGCAGCCAGGACGGGAACTATGGCTACACCTTC.

This clonotype was recorded at least ten times. The V and J genes are TRBV29-1 and TRBJ2-1; no clear D gene. Trimming removed 6 bases at V and 3 bases at J, with 15 bases between. Germline assignment: CDR1 SQVTM and CDR2 ANQGSEA. The CDR3 covers 14 residues. The CDR3 spells CSVPTGPNYNEQFF. The CDR3 coding sequence is TGCAGCGTCCCCACGGGTCCAAACTACAATGAGCAGTTCTTC.

This clonotype has ten or more counts. The chain employs TRBV5-8 and TRBJ2-5; 10 bases are a match to TRBD1. CDR3 length: 14 amino acids. Trimming at V came to 4 bases and at J to 5 bases, leaving 5 bases not matched to a gene. Germline CDR1 is SGHTS and CDR2 is YDEGEE. CDR3: CASSRDRGAETQYF. In DNA, the CDR3 is TGTGCCAGCAGCAGGGACAGGGGTGCCGAGACCCAGTACTTC.

This clonotype was detected many times. The chain has TRBV20-1 and TRBJ2-1; TRBD1 agrees at 7 bases. This CDR3 region has 14 residues. Germline V gene data show CDR1 as DFQATT and CDR2 as SNEGSKA (reference sequence). V trimming: 5 bases; J trimming: 8 bases; junction bases outside the gene matches: 12. Here the CDR3 reads CSAYGSRQGHEQFF. CDR3 sequence (DNA): TGCAGTGCTTACGGGTCCCGACAGGGCCATGAGCAGTTCTTC.

This clonotype appeared many times. The chain employs TRBV6-1 and TRBJ2-6, with D maybe TRBD2 (7 bases). The CDR3 totals 19 residues. V was shortened by 6 bases and J by 1 base, with 22 bases between the two germline ends. From germline, CDR1 is MNHNS and CDR2 SASEGT. The CDR3 DNA reads TGTGCCAGCAGGCGAATTCCGGGGGGAGGGGGATCTGGGGCCAACGTCCTGACTTTC. Amino acids: CASRRIPGGGGSGANVLTF.

Ten or more counts support this clonotype. V and J are TRBV3-1 and TRBJ2-7; no firm D call. Trimming took 2 bases from V and 4 from J, leaving 6 bases between them. Germline V lookup: CDR1 LGHDT, CDR2 YNNKEL (reference sequence). CDR3 length: 12 residues. The CDR3 nucleotides are TGTGCCAGCAGCCAACGGGTGTACGAGCAGTACTTC. Translating gives CASSQRVYEQYF.

In its sample, this clonotype was seen many times. The chain links TRBV7-9 to TRBJ1-6; TRBD1 is a possible D gene (6 bases). Germline assignment: CDR1 SEHNR and CDR2 FQNEAQ (reference sequence). The CDR3 spans 14 residues. The V end lost 2 bases, the J end lost 10 bases, and 12 bases lay between the germline ends. CDR3 sequence reads: CASSLNGRGSPLHF. CDR3 coding DNA: TGTGCCAGCAGCTTAAACGGCAGGGGATCACCCCTCCACTTT.

On this clonotype: Compared with germline, one end of the junction differs, possibly owing to a read error. V usage is TRBV5-1 and J usage is TRBJ2-3; weak D call: TRBD1 (6 bases). The CDR3 is 15 amino acids. Germline lookup yields CDR1 SGHRS and CDR2 YFSETQ. Here the CDR3 DNA reads TGCGCCAGCAGCACATCGGGATTTAAGGGGGATACGCGGTATTTT. It yields the protein CASSTSGFKGDTRYF.

This clonotype turned up a few times. The V gene is TRBV18, the J gene TRBJ2-1; 11 bases map to TRBD2. The CDR3 runs to 16 residues. The V gene's germline CDR1 is KGHSH and CDR2 LQKENI. The junction had 6 bases not matched to a gene; V was cut back by 6 bases and J by 2 bases. The CDR3, as DNA: TGTGCCAGCTCGACAAGGACTAGCGGGCCCTACAATGAGCAGTTCTTC. This encodes CASSTRTSGPYNEQFF.

In its sample, this clonotype was seen many times. CDR3 residues: CASSLDGPDSPLHF. DNA for the CDR3: TGTGCCAGCAGCTTGGACGGTCCGGATTCACCCCTCCACTTT. This chain joins TRBV5-8 and TRBJ1-6, with D hard to call. The CDR3 has 14 amino acids. With 0 bases removed from V and 8 bases from J, the gap between germline ends came to 9 bases. The V gene's germline CDR1 is SGHTS and CDR2 YDEGEE. The full variable domain, its missing parts supplied by reference TRBV5-8 and TRBJ1-6, is EAGVTQSPTHLIKTRGQQATLRCSPISGHTSVYWYQQALGLGLQFLLWYDEGEERNRGNFPPRFSGRQFPNYSSELNVNALELEDSALYLCASSLDGPDSPLHFGNGTRLTVT.

This clonotype was seen at least ten times. The CDR3 protein is CASRRLAGNNEQFF. As DNA, the CDR3 is TGCGCCAGCAGAAGACTAGCGGGAAACAATGAGCAGTTCTTC. This chain uses TRBV5-1 with TRBJ2-1; 11 bases match TRBD2. The germline gives CDR1 SGHRS, CDR2 YFSETQ. CDR3 length: 14 residues. The junction had 3 bases not matched to a gene; V was cut back by 5 bases and J by 5 bases.